The present T cell receptor (beta chain) was sequenced within a study of cytomegalovirus exposure and HLA in healthy donors. Findings and caveats of the study: Further analysis was carried out later, and it showed several of the most significant clusters appearing linked to common viral pathogens.

Primers included in the PCR were 60 Vbeta and 13 Jbeta primers. Libraries were prepared by immunoSEQ multiplex PCR; TCRdb keeps only in-frame clonotypes and omits some of them. The sample contains just over 150,000 clones, around 84% of which appear only once. Details on this clone: Antigen specificity is unknown.

The source is a man between 18 and 29 years old in good health and CMV-seronegative. Sequences were obtained from PBMCs.

This CDR3 is CASSQLANNNGEQYF. DNA of the CDR3: TGCGCCAGCAGCCAGCTAGCGAATAACAACGGCGAGCAGTACTTC. The chain is built from TRBV4-1 and TRBJ2-7; D might be TRBD2 (6 bases). Trimming shortened V by 3 bases and J by 6 bases, and 18 bases separated the two germline ends. Looked up from germline, CDR1 is MGHRA and CDR2 is YSYEKL. This CDR3 has 15 residues.